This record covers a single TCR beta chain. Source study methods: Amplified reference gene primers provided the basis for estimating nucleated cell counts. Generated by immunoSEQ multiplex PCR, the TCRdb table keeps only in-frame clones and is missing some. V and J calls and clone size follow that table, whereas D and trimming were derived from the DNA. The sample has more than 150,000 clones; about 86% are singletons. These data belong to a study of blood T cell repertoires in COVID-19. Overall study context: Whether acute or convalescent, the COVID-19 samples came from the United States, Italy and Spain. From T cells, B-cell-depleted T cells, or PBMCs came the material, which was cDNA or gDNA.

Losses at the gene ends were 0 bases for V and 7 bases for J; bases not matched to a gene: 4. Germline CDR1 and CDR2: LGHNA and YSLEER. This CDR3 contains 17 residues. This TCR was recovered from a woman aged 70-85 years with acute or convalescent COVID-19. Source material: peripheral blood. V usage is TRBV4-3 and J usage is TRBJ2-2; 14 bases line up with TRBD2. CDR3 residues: CASSQEGLAGDNGELFF. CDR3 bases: TGCGCCAGCAGCCAAGAGGGACTAGCGGGAGACAACGGGGAGCTGTTTTTT.